This is a list of T cell receptor beta chains from one sample in a study of T cell responses to AZD1222 COVID-19 vaccine. The data were produced by immunoSEQ multiplex PCR, yet TCRdb's version contains in-frame clones alone and is incomplete. In the table there are 150,000 to 200,000 clones, more than 75% of which are singletons. Specimen: peripheral blood, collected 28 days after the second AZD1222 dose. Receptors were obtained from an adult who received the AZD1222 COVID-19 vaccine. Both conserved end residues are part of each CDR3. The D gene is left open where the match is weak. Only some rows state a clone size, as once, few, many or a class for expanded clones.

CDR3,DNA,D,V,J,size
CASSQQGAGYNEQFF,TGTGCCAGCAGTCAACAGGGGGCGGGTTACAATGAGCAGTTCTTC,TRBD1,TRBV28,TRBJ2-1,NA
CASSTDRLYGYTF,TGTGCCAGCAGTACCGACAGACTATATGGCTACACCTTC,NA,TRBV6-5,TRBJ1-2,NA
CASSPSPFSAQNYLNTEAFF,TGTGCCAGCAGCCCCTCACCTTTTTCGGCACAGAACTACCTGAACACTGAAGCTTTCTTT,NA,TRBV5-4,TRBJ1-1,NA
CASSFGNNEQFF,TGTGCCAGCAGTTTTGGGAACAATGAGCAGTTCTTC,NA,TRBV27,TRBJ2-1,NA
CASRNLRAGTGGHEQFF,TGCGCCAGCAGGAATCTCAGGGCCGGGACAGGGGGGCATGAGCAGTTCTTC,TRBD1,TRBV4-1,TRBJ2-1,once
CASSQGGELFF,TGTGCCAGCAGCCAAGGCGGGGAGCTGTTTTTT,NA,TRBV3-1/TRBV3-2,TRBJ2-2,NA
CASGGEYTEAFF,TGTGCCAGCGGGGGGGAGTACACTGAAGCTTTCTTT,NA,TRBV28,TRBJ1-1,NA
CASTSGTSAIEQFF,TGTGCCAGCACTAGCGGGACGTCGGCAATCGAGCAGTTCTTC,TRBD2,TRBV2,TRBJ2-1,few
CASSPLLAGVHEQYF,TGTGCCAGCAGCCCCCTCCTAGCGGGCGTCCACGAGCAGTACTTC,TRBD2,TRBV11-2,TRBJ2-7,once
CASSQVNAGSGANVLTF,TGTGCCAGCAGCCAAGTAAACGCTGGCTCTGGGGCCAACGTCCTGACTTTC,NA,TRBV3-1/TRBV3-2,TRBJ2-6,NA
CASSLGLRPQGGETQYF,TGTGCCAGCAGTTTGGGTCTTCGGCCCCAAGGGGGGGAGACCCAGTACTTC,NA,TRBV28,TRBJ2-5,NA
CASSIGQAVPPSYEQYF,TGTGCCAGTAGTATAGGCCAGGCAGTTCCCCCTTCCTACGAGCAGTACTTC,NA,TRBV19,TRBJ2-7,NA
CASSLDGRGYTF,TGTGCCAGCAGTCTCGACGGACGAGGCTACACCTTC,NA,TRBV6-2/TRBV6-3,TRBJ1-2,NA
CAISDVGPRGEQFF,TGTGCCATCAGTGATGTAGGACCCCGAGGTGAGCAGTTCTTC,NA,TRBV10-3,TRBJ2-1,NA
CASSFTGKETQYF,TGCGCCAGCAGCTTCACAGGGAAAGAGACCCAGTACTTC,NA,TRBV5-1,TRBJ2-5,NA
CASSFEGYYGYTF,TGTGCCAGCAGCTTTGAGGGGTACTATGGCTACACCTTC,NA,TRBV5-8,TRBJ1-2,once
CASSKGDRAIEAFF,TGTGCCAGTAGCAAGGGGGACAGGGCTATTGAAGCTTTCTTT,TRBD1,TRBV19,TRBJ1-1,NA
CASTPGRASNYGYTF,TGTGCCAGTACCCCAGGGAGGGCTTCTAACTATGGCTACACCTTC,NA,TRBV19,TRBJ1-2,NA
CASSFDRASYEQYF,TGTGCCAGCAGCTTCGACAGGGCCTCCTACGAGCAGTACTTC,TRBD1,TRBV5-4,TRBJ2-7,NA
CASSLGTGSSGNTIYF,TGCGCCAGCAGCTTGGGGACAGGGAGCTCTGGAAACACCATATATTTT,TRBD1,TRBV5-1,TRBJ1-3,NA
CASSLSFSYTF,TGTGCCAGCAGCCTTTCATTCTCCTACACCTTC,NA,TRBV25-1,TRBJ1-2,NA
CATSSRGSGTQETQYF,TGTGCCACCAGTTCCCGGGGTAGCGGAACCCAAGAGACCCAGTACTTC,NA,TRBV24-1,TRBJ2-5,few
CASSLYRVRAGELFF,TGTGCCAGCAGCTTATACAGGGTTCGTGCCGGGGAGCTGTTTTTT,NA,TRBV5-4,TRBJ2-2,NA
CASSHLGLASTDTQYF,TGCGCCAGCAGCCATCTGGGCTTGGCTAGCACAGATACGCAGTATTTT,NA,TRBV4-3,TRBJ2-3,NA
CASNTLAHRLQETQYF,TGTGCCAGCAACACACTCGCCCACAGACTCCAAGAGACCCAGTACTTC,NA,TRBV7-6,TRBJ2-5,NA
CASSHGLAGGPRTGELFF,TGTGCCAGCAGCCACGGACTAGCGGGAGGGCCGAGGACCGGGGAGCTGTTTTTT,TRBD2,TRBV5-4,TRBJ2-2,NA
CASSPGAYEQYF,TGTGCCAGCAGTCCAGGAGCCTACGAGCAGTACTTC,NA,TRBV6-2/TRBV6-3,TRBJ2-7,NA
CASTSGQGLGNTIYF,TGTGCCAGCACCTCGGGACAGGGGTTGGGAAACACCATATATTTT,TRBD1,TRBV28,TRBJ1-3,NA
CASASGSSGGELFF,TGTGCCAGCGCTAGCGGGTCCTCAGGAGGGGAGCTGTTTTTT,TRBD2,TRBV9,TRBJ2-2,few
CAGGGAPGELFF,TGTGCCGGTGGGGGGGCCCCCGGGGAGCTGTTTTTT,NA,TRBV28,TRBJ2-2,NA
CASSEGRGKGYEQYF,TGTGCCAGCAGTGAGGGCAGGGGCAAAGGCTACGAGCAGTACTTC,NA,TRBV2,TRBJ2-7,once
CASSEGSYTNQPQHF,TGTGCCAGCAGCGAAGGGTCGTATACCAATCAGCCCCAGCATTTT,NA,TRBV11-2,TRBJ1-5,NA
CASSTEQGGSGNTIYF,TGTGCCAGTAGTACCGAACAGGGGGGCTCTGGAAACACCATATATTTT,TRBD1,TRBV19,TRBJ1-3,NA
CASMQRTTEAFF,TGTGCCAGTATGCAGAGGACCACTGAAGCTTTCTTT,NA,TRBV19,TRBJ1-1,NA
CASSQDHRGSSYEQYF,TGCGCCAGCAGCCAAGACCACAGGGGAAGCTCCTACGAGCAGTACTTC,TRBD1,TRBV4-1,TRBJ2-7,NA
CASSFSLAGGGEQYF,TGTGCCAGCAGCTTTTCACTAGCGGGAGGAGGAGAGCAGTACTTC,TRBD2,TRBV5-6,TRBJ2-7,NA
CASSLGGRTEAFF,TGCGCCAGCAGCTTGGGGGGCCGGACTGAAGCTTTCTTT,NA,TRBV5-1,TRBJ1-1,NA
CASSAGTGGHQPQHF,TGCGCCAGCAGCGCTGGGACAGGGGGCCATCAGCCCCAGCATTTT,TRBD1,TRBV4-3,TRBJ1-5,NA
CATSRRGLAGYTGELFF,TGTGCCACCAGCAGGCGGGGACTAGCGGGTTACACCGGGGAGCTGTTTTTT,TRBD2,TRBV15,TRBJ2-2,NA
CATSDLVAGNYNEQFF,TGTGCCACCAGTGATTTAGTAGCGGGGAACTACAATGAGCAGTTCTTC,TRBD2,TRBV24-1,TRBJ2-1,NA
CASSEGQGQTQYF,TGCGCCAGCAGTGAGGGGCAAGGGCAGACCCAGTACTTC,NA,TRBV10-2,TRBJ2-5,once
CASSQEGSRGYTF,TGCGCCAGCAGCCAAGAGGGGTCGCGTGGCTACACCTTC,NA,TRBV4-3,TRBJ1-2,NA
CAISELGLAGYTGELFF,TGTGCCATCAGTGAGTTGGGACTAGCGGGGTACACCGGGGAGCTGTTTTTT,TRBD2,TRBV10-3,TRBJ2-2,NA
CASSTRVATEAFF,TGTGCCAGCAGCACCAGGGTGGCCACTGAAGCTTTCTTT,NA,TRBV7-6,TRBJ1-1,NA
CASSVGQRNTEAFF,TGTGCCAGCAGCGTGGGACAGAGGAACACTGAAGCTTTCTTT,TRBD1,TRBV7-2,TRBJ1-1,NA
CASSSYRGQLYEQYF,TGTGCCAGCAGCTCGTACAGGGGGCAACTCTACGAGCAGTACTTC,TRBD1,TRBV7-2,TRBJ2-7,NA
CASSLRRGNTEAFF,TGTGCCAGCAGCTTACGGAGGGGGAACACTGAAGCTTTCTTT,NA,TRBV7-2,TRBJ1-1,NA
CASSLRAGAGTDTQYF,TGTGCCAGCAGCTTACGAGCTGGAGCGGGCACAGATACGCAGTATTTT,NA,TRBV7-8,TRBJ2-3,NA
CASSPNSPTSGRHGELFF,TGCGCCAGCAGCCCTAACTCACCGACTAGCGGGAGACACGGGGAGCTGTTTTTT,TRBD2,TRBV5-1,TRBJ2-2,NA
CASSLGGARTGELFF,TGTGCCAGCAGCTTAGGTGGGGCCCGAACCGGGGAGCTGTTTTTT,NA,TRBV11-3,TRBJ2-2,NA
CASSLPGQSYEQYF,TGTGCCAGCTCACTCCCGGGACAGTCCTACGAGCAGTACTTC,TRBD1,TRBV18,TRBJ2-7,NA
CASSHLPLTGTGETQYF,TGCGCCAGCAGCCATCTACCTCTGACAGGTACTGGCGAGACCCAGTACTTC,NA,TRBV5-1,TRBJ2-5,NA
CASSLRRRLAGPGTGELFF,TGTGCCAGTAGCCTACGGAGGCGACTAGCGGGGCCGGGCACCGGGGAGCTGTTTTTT,TRBD2,TRBV19,TRBJ2-2,few
CASNRGATNEKLFF,TGTGCCAGCAACAGGGGGGCAACTAATGAAAAACTGTTTTTT,TRBD1,TRBV6-6,TRBJ1-4,NA
CASSIVGSNQPQHF,TGTGCCAGTAGTATCGTGGGTAGCAATCAGCCCCAGCATTTT,NA,TRBV19,TRBJ1-5,NA
CASSFQRQTQYF,TGTGCCAGCAGTTTTCAACGTCAGACCCAGTACTTC,NA,TRBV28,TRBJ2-5,NA
CASSLQGYSNQPQHF,TGTGCCAGCAGCCTACAGGGGTATAGCAATCAGCCCCAGCATTTT,TRBD1,TRBV3-1/TRBV3-2,TRBJ1-5,NA
CASSTGMRGPRTDTQYF,TGTGCCAGTAGTACAGGGATGCGCGGACCACGCACAGATACGCAGTATTTT,NA,TRBV19,TRBJ2-3,NA